This T cell receptor beta chain was sequenced during a study of blood T cell repertoires in COVID-19. Overall study context: Sites across the United States, Italy and Spain contributed samples from acute and convalescent COVID-19. Sample material is recorded as cDNA or gDNA derived from T cells, B-cell-depleted T cells, or PBMCs.

Methods used by the authors: Nucleated cell counts were estimated from reference gene primer amplification. Repertoires were generated with immunoSEQ multiplex PCR, while TCRdb's copy carries only in-frame clones and drops some. V, J and clone size are those of that table, while D and trimming were read from the DNA. The sample holds tens of thousands of clones; approximately 80% are singletons and the top ten take 4.5% to 6%. The CDR3 loop spans 17 amino acids. V was trimmed by 0 bases and J by 8 bases, leaving 21 bases between them. Germline CDR1 LGHNA, CDR2 YSLEER. The sequence derives from a man in his fifties or sixties with active COVID-19. Sequencing was performed on peripheral blood. This chain joins TRBV4-3 and TRBJ2-3; maybe TRBD2 (5 bases). The CDR3 region is CASSQELSGVQIFTQYF. For the CDR3, the DNA is TGCGCCAGCAGCCAAGAATTATCCGGGGTCCAAATTTTTACGCAGTATTTT.